This T cell receptor (beta chain) emerged from a study of blood T cell repertoires in COVID-19. Study-level information: Specimens from acute and convalescent COVID-19 originated in the United States, Italy and Spain. T cells, B-cell-depleted T cells, or PBMCs supplied cDNA or gDNA.

Per the germline V gene, CDR1 is SNHLY and CDR2 is FYNNEI. Losses at the gene ends were 7 bases for V and 0 bases for J; bases not matched to a gene: 11. The CDR3 sequence is 16 residues long. Original methodology: Reference gene primers were amplified, and this amplification served to estimate nucleated cell counts. Using immunoSEQ multiplex PCR, the repertoire was profiled, and TCRdb retains in-frame clones only, with some absent. V and J calls and clone size follow that table, whereas D and trimming were derived from the DNA. The sample has about 100,000 clones, approximately 91% seen once. The sample comprised peripheral blood. This TCR derives from a man in his 60s with acute or convalescent COVID-19. V usage is TRBV2 and J usage is TRBJ2-7; 8 bases fit TRBD2. Written as DNA, the CDR3 is TGTGCCAGCAAGTTAAATTCACTAGCGGACTCCTACGAGCAGTACTTC. It codes for CASKLNSLADSYEQYF.